The TCR beta chain under discussion was sequenced for a study of blood T cell repertoires in COVID-19. Study in general: From the United States, Italy and Spain came samples of acute and convalescent COVID-19.

Method: immunoSEQ multiplex PCR; TCRdb's copy keeps in-frame clones and lacks some. The table shows 300,000 to 400,000 clones, with 89% occurring only once. There are 17 residues in the CDR3. V trimming: 7 bases; J trimming: 6 bases; junction bases outside the gene matches: 16. Germline V lookup: CDR1 MNHEY, CDR2 SMNVEV (reference sequence). The sequence was obtained from a man in his sixties who had recovered from COVID-19. The sample taken for sequencing was PBMCs or T cells enriched from blood (not recorded which). This chain links TRBV27 with TRBJ2-2; TRBD2 agrees at 8 bases. The CDR3 DNA follows: TGTGCCAGCACCTCTTACTTCCGGGAGGGCCGCTCCGGGGAGCTGTTTTTT. Translated: CASTSYFREGRSGELFF.